The rows below give T cell receptor beta chains drawn from one sample of a study of shared clonotypes between healthy human individuals. Assay used: immunoSEQ multiplex PCR; TCRdb lists only in-frame clones, some missing. The profile shows some 95,000 clones, 60% to 70% of them singletons. Sequencing was done on a sample of memory CD8+ T cells sorted from blood. The receptors stem from a man under 40 in good health. CDR3s include the opening cysteine and the closing phenylalanine or tryptophan. Each record gives: V gene, D gene, J gene, clone size, CDR3 protein, CDR3 DNA. A D gene is named only where the DNA matches it firmly. A clone size is listed for some rows: how often the clone was seen (once, few, many), or a class if it is expanded.

v_gene: TRBV5-1; d_gene: TRBD2; j_gene: TRBJ2-7; abundance: NA; CDR3aa: CASRESGTSSFEQYF; CDR3nt: TGCGCCAGCAGAGAATCCGGGACTAGCAGCTTCGAGCAGTACTTC
v_gene: TRBV2; d_gene: NA; j_gene: TRBJ2-7; abundance: NA; CDR3aa: CASSARWAQSHEQYF; CDR3nt: TGTGCCAGCAGCGCTAGGTGGGCGCAATCCCACGAGCAGTACTTC
v_gene: TRBV7-9; d_gene: NA; j_gene: TRBJ1-4; abundance: few; CDR3aa: CASSLAYRAAVGGEKLFF; CDR3nt: TGTGCCAGCAGCCTAGCCTATCGCGCGGCCGTAGGAGGGGAAAAACTGTTTTTT
v_gene: TRBV7-2; d_gene: NA; j_gene: TRBJ2-2; abundance: few; CDR3aa: CASSSRDPLSGELFF; CDR3nt: TGTGCCAGCAGCTCACGCGACCCCTTATCCGGGGAGCTGTTTTTT
v_gene: TRBV7-3; d_gene: NA; j_gene: TRBJ2-1; abundance: NA; CDR3aa: CASSSGQYNEQFF; CDR3nt: TGTGCCAGCAGCTCCGGACAGTACAATGAGCAGTTCTTC
v_gene: TRBV5-1; d_gene: NA; j_gene: TRBJ1-1; abundance: NA; CDR3aa: CASSLYPENTEAFF; CDR3nt: TGCGCCAGCAGCTTGTATCCAGAGAACACTGAAGCTTTCTTT
v_gene: TRBV7-8; d_gene: TRBD2; j_gene: TRBJ2-7; abundance: NA; CDR3aa: CASSSGVLAGVEQYF; CDR3nt: TGTGCCAGCAGCTCAGGGGTCCTAGCGGGAGTCGAGCAGTACTTC
v_gene: TRBV29-1; d_gene: TRBD1; j_gene: TRBJ2-3; abundance: NA; CDR3aa: CSASDRATDTQYF; CDR3nt: TGCAGCGCCTCTGACAGGGCGACAGATACGCAGTATTTT
v_gene: TRBV7-8; d_gene: NA; j_gene: TRBJ2-5; abundance: NA; CDR3aa: CASSPSSGYWETQYF; CDR3nt: TGTGCCAGCAGCCCATCTTCAGGATACTGGGAGACCCAGTACTTC
v_gene: TRBV7-9; d_gene: NA; j_gene: TRBJ2-4; abundance: NA; CDR3aa: CASSLVGGFENIQYF; CDR3nt: TGTGCCAGCAGCTTAGTGGGCGGGTTCGAAAACATTCAGTACTTC
v_gene: TRBV7-8; d_gene: TRBD2; j_gene: TRBJ2-2; abundance: NA; CDR3aa: CASSPRTSGGGTGELFF; CDR3nt: TGTGCCAGCAGCCCCCGGACTAGCGGAGGCGGCACCGGGGAGCTGTTTTTT
v_gene: TRBV20-1; d_gene: NA; j_gene: TRBJ1-3; abundance: NA; CDR3aa: CSARDGNTIYF; CDR3nt: TGCAGTGCTCGAGACGGGAACACCATATATTTT
v_gene: TRBV19; d_gene: NA; j_gene: TRBJ2-7; abundance: once; CDR3aa: CASSSHIGTINTPEQYF; CDR3nt: TGTGCCAGTAGTAGTCACATCGGGACCATCAATACCCCGGAGCAGTACTTC
v_gene: TRBV5-6; d_gene: NA; j_gene: TRBJ1-2; abundance: NA; CDR3aa: CASSLGAGGYTF; CDR3nt: TGTGCCAGCAGCTTGGGGGCTGGAGGCTACACCTTC
v_gene: TRBV28; d_gene: NA; j_gene: TRBJ1-1; abundance: NA; CDR3aa: CASSLWWGAKNTEAFF; CDR3nt: TGTGCCAGCAGTTTATGGTGGGGGGCGAAGAACACTGAAGCTTTCTTT
v_gene: TRBV7-9; d_gene: NA; j_gene: TRBJ2-3; abundance: NA; CDR3aa: CASSLAQGSADTQYF; CDR3nt: TGTGCCAGCAGCTTAGCGCAGGGTTCAGCAGATACGCAGTATTTT
v_gene: TRBV10-2; d_gene: NA; j_gene: TRBJ2-1; abundance: NA; CDR3aa: CASSERLGVRNEQFF; CDR3nt: TGCGCCAGCAGTGAGCGCCTGGGAGTTCGGAATGAGCAGTTCTTC
v_gene: TRBV30; d_gene: NA; j_gene: TRBJ2-5; abundance: NA; CDR3aa: CAWSGGSGFGETQYF; CDR3nt: TGTGCCTGGAGTGGTGGCAGCGGATTCGGCGAGACCCAGTACTTC
v_gene: TRBV6-4; d_gene: TRBD1; j_gene: TRBJ2-1; abundance: NA; CDR3aa: CASSRGGQGHNEQFF; CDR3nt: TGTGCCAGCAGCCGCGGCGGACAGGGACACAATGAGCAGTTCTTC
v_gene: TRBV6-5; d_gene: TRBD2; j_gene: TRBJ2-7; abundance: many; CDR3aa: CASSYSTSGGYEQYF; CDR3nt: TGTGCCAGCAGTTACTCGACTAGCGGGGGCTACGAGCAGTACTTC
v_gene: TRBV19; d_gene: TRBD1; j_gene: TRBJ2-7; abundance: few; CDR3aa: CASSIGTGVYEQYF; CDR3nt: TGTGCCAGTAGTATCGGGACAGGGGTCTACGAGCAGTACTTC
v_gene: TRBV28; d_gene: NA; j_gene: TRBJ1-4; abundance: NA; CDR3aa: CASSALTGRIVSGEKLFF; CDR3nt: TGTGCCAGCAGTGCCCTAACAGGGAGGATCGTATCGGGTGAAAAACTGTTTTTT